This entry lists 10 T cell receptor beta chains sequenced from one sample in a study of blood T cells in healthy people across ages. A second about 7 to 11 cycle PCR used barcoded and J-beta primers. From the 5' RACE reads, TCRdb called clonotypes with MiXCR, one entry per CDR3 protein. The sample has some 710,000 distinct CDR3 sequences, about half seen once. The sequenced sample was blood. The receptors shown here come from an elderly man in good health.

The rearrangement joins TRBV4-3 to TRBJ2-4; D is ambiguous. The CDR3 spans 18 residues. In germline, CDR1 is LGHNA, CDR2 YSLEER. V lost 0 bases and J 1 base, leaving 16 bases between the germline ends. The CDR3 region is CASSQDSQATAAKNIQYF. The CDR3 nucleotides read TGCGCCAGCAGCCAAGATTCCCAGGCCACCGCGGCCAAAAACATTCAGTACTTC.

CDR3 DNA: TGTGCCTGGAGTGAGGATAACGAGCAGTACTTC. Protein: CAWSEDNEQYF. This sequence joins TRBV30 and TRBJ2-7; no definite D call. Germline V gives CDR1 GTSNPN, CDR2 SVGIG (reference sequence). The CDR3 loop spans 11 amino acids. The V end lost 1 base, the J end lost 5 bases, and 6 bases lay between the germline ends.

With regard to this clonotype: Relative to the germline gene, one junction end is altered; a read error may explain this. The chain links TRBV28 to TRBJ2-7; perhaps TRBD2 as D (9 bases). The CDR3 has 14 amino acids. Germline V lookup: CDR1 MDHEN, CDR2 SYDVKM. The CDR3 sequence: CASTLAGDRYEQYF. The CDR3 DNA reads TGTGCCAGCACTTTAGCGGGGGACAGGTACGAGCAGTACTTC.

The rearrangement uses TRBV7-6 and TRBJ2-3, with 12 nucleotides matching TRBD1. The ends lost 5 bases at V and 6 bases at J; junction bases unmatched: 3. Germline V gene lookup returns CDR1 SGHVS and CDR2 FNYEAQ. The CDR3 is made up of 14 amino acids. CDR3 in amino acids: CASSGTGGPDTQYF. The CDR3 DNA is TGTGCCAGCAGCGGGACAGGGGGCCCGGATACGCAGTATTTT.

The chain joins TRBV24-1 to TRBJ2-1; unclear D gene. The tail of the sequence fits TRBJ2-7 better, so the J call may be wrong. CDR1 and CDR2 from the germline V gene are KGHDR and SFDVKD. The CDR3 has 14 residues. CDR3 sequence reads: CATSEPPHNNEQYF. CDR3 coding DNA: TGTGCCACCAGTGAGCCCCCACATAACAATGAGCAGTACTTC.

This chain links TRBV5-5 with TRBJ1-2; 10 bases line up with TRBD1. The V segment lost 0 bases and the J segment 1 base; nucleotides outside the gene matches: 0. This CDR3 spans 15 amino acids. Germline loops: CDR1 SGHKS, CDR2 YYEKEE (reference sequence). The DNA of the CDR3 is TGTGCCAGCAGCTTGGGGGACAGGGGTAACTATGGCTACACCTTC. It translates to CASSLGDRGNYGYTF.

This clonotype was seen a handful of times. The J gene is TRBJ2-3, the V gene TRBV12-3 or TRBV12-4; D is unresolved. Between the trimmed V and J ends, which lost 5 bases and 0 bases, there was a span of 12 bases. This CDR3 is 15 amino acids long. The CDR3 sequence: CASSTAGASTDTQYF. CDR3 DNA sequence: TGTGCCAGCAGTACTGCCGGCGCTAGCACAGATACGCAGTATTTT.

The chain combines TRBV20-1 with TRBJ1-5, with D hard to call. The CDR3 extends over 14 amino acids. CDR1 and CDR2 from the germline V gene are DFQATT and SNEGSKA (reference sequence). V lost 5 bases, J lost 0 bases, and 11 bases lay in between. Here the CDR3 reads CSAGWPDSNQPQHF. The CDR3, as DNA: TGCAGTGCTGGATGGCCAGATAGCAATCAGCCCCAGCATTTT.

This clonotype has just a few counts. In nucleotides, the CDR3 is TGTGCCAGCAGCTTATTCGCGGGGGGGCCAAGTGAGCAGTTCTTC. The encoded protein is CASSLFAGGPSEQFF. This chain links TRBV7-6 with TRBJ2-1; 9 nucleotides agree with TRBD2. The CDR3 length is 15 residues. Trimming cost V 2 bases and J 9 bases; bases outside gene matches: 8. Per the germline V gene, CDR1 is SGHVS and CDR2 is FNYEAQ.

Concerning this clonotype itself: A much larger clone lies one base from this, so it may be a read error. V usage is TRBV20-1 and J usage is TRBJ2-3, with D perhaps TRBD2 (6 bases). Trimming took off 6 bases at V and 2 bases at J, with 18 bases between the two ends. In germline, CDR1 is DFQATT, CDR2 SNEGSKA (reference sequence). This CDR3 has 15 amino acids. As DNA, the CDR3 is TGCAGTGCCCACCGTAGCGGAAAGCACACAGATACGCAGTATTTT. This gives the protein CSAHRSGKHTDTQYF.